Sequencing of this T cell receptor (beta chain) was carried out in a study of T cells in Graves' hyperthyroidism and ophthalmopathy. Study summary: Pretreatment peripheral blood was obtained at initial diagnosis.

CDR1 is MNHGY and CDR2 is SVAAGI in the germline V gene. V trimming: 3 bases; J trimming: 11 bases; junction bases outside the gene matches: 3. The CDR3 has 12 residues. Fresh peripheral blood, about 9.6 ml, yielded the PBMCs. RNA transcripts were the template for amplifying TCR beta CDR3 regions. When the TCR CDR3 underwent first-round RT-PCR, the HTBI primer set was used. MiXCR, run by TCRdb on the multiplex PCR reads, gives a single entry per CDR3 protein. The sample shows roughly 360,000 distinct CDR3 sequences, about 13% of them seen only once. This chain connects TRBV6-9 to TRBJ1-1, with 10 bases aligning to TRBD1. The sequenced material came from blood. The TCR was taken from a young man with Graves' hyperthyroidism that later progressed to Graves' ophthalmopathy. The CDR3 bases are TGTGCCAGCAGTTACGACAGGGGGCCGGCTTTCTTT. Protein product: CASSYDRGPAFF.